A selection of T cell receptor beta chains follows, all from one sample in a study of cytomegalovirus exposure and HLA in healthy donors. The repertoire was sequenced with immunoSEQ multiplex PCR; TCRdb's copy has only in-frame clones and lacks some. Among about 120,000 clones listed, roughly 70% were seen once. The sequenced sample was PBMCs. The receptors shown here come from a woman aged 40 to 50 in good health and CMV-seropositive. Both conserved end residues are part of each CDR3. Each record gives: D gene, V gene, clone size, CDR3 length, J gene, CDR3 protein, CDR3 DNA. D genes are given only for firm matches. Clone size is shown for a subset of rows, as once, few, many or a class of expanded clone.

NA,TRBV18,NA,15,TRBJ1-1,CASSPPRRMNTEAFF,TGTGCCAGCTCACCACCGAGGAGAATGAACACTGAAGCTTTCTTT
NA,TRBV5-1,NA,13,TRBJ1-1,CASSFQENTEAFF,TGCGCCAGCAGCTTTCAGGAGAACACTGAAGCTTTCTTT
TRBD2,TRBV7-3,NA,16,TRBJ2-5,CASSSGTSGGTETQYF,TGTGCCAGCAGCTCCGGGACTAGCGGGGGAACAGAGACCCAGTACTTC
TRBD1,TRBV7-2,NA,14,TRBJ2-5,CASSFSGGGETQYF,TGTGCCAGCAGCTTCTCAGGGGGCGGGGAGACCCAGTACTTC
TRBD1,TRBV30,NA,14,TRBJ1-5,CAWSPGQGNQPQHF,TGTGCCTGGAGTCCTGGACAGGGTAATCAGCCCCAGCATTTT
NA,TRBV28,NA,14,TRBJ2-7,CASSPTGSSYEQYF,TGTGCCAGCAGCCCGACAGGCTCTAGCTACGAGCAGTACTTC
TRBD2,TRBV5-1,NA,15,TRBJ2-2,CASSGLAVNTGELFF,TGCGCCAGCAGCGGACTAGCGGTGAACACCGGGGAGCTGTTTTTT
TRBD2,TRBV14,NA,19,TRBJ2-3,CASSQESVSSGRNADTQYF,TGTGCCAGCAGCCAAGAGTCTGTGTCAAGCGGGAGAAATGCAGATACGCAGTATTTT
NA,TRBV7-2,NA,15,TRBJ1-6,CASSPVVTYNSPLHF,TGTGCCAGCAGCCCCGTTGTAACCTATAATTCACCCCTCCACTTT
NA,TRBV15,NA,15,TRBJ2-5,CATSRDKGVQETQYF,TGTGCCACCAGCAGAGATAAGGGGGTCCAAGAGACCCAGTACTTC
TRBD1,TRBV28,NA,13,TRBJ2-7,CASSSGQIYEQYF,TGTGCCAGCAGTTCGGGACAGATCTACGAGCAGTACTTC
NA,TRBV4-2,few,16,TRBJ2-1,CASSRRVGGSYNEQFF,TGTGCCAGCAGCCGAAGGGTTGGGGGCAGCTACAATGAGCAGTTCTTC
TRBD2,TRBV29-1,NA,16,TRBJ2-3,CSVSPLTSANTDTQYF,TGCAGCGTTTCCCCTCTGACTAGCGCCAACACAGATACGCAGTATTTT
TRBD1,TRBV5-1,NA,15,TRBJ2-5,CASSFSGQGGETQYF,TGCGCCAGCAGCTTCTCGGGACAGGGGGGAGAGACCCAGTACTTC
NA,TRBV30,NA,13,TRBJ2-5,CAWRQSWQETQYF,TGTGCCTGGAGGCAGTCTTGGCAAGAGACCCAGTACTTC
NA,TRBV28,NA,15,TRBJ2-7,CASSLWGTSSYEQYF,TGTGCCAGCAGTTTATGGGGCACCAGCTCCTACGAGCAGTACTTC
NA,TRBV10-2,NA,15,TRBJ2-1,CASKRGVSSYNEQFF,TGCGCCAGCAAACGGGGTGTCAGCTCCTACAATGAGCAGTTCTTC
TRBD1,TRBV6-5,NA,15,TRBJ1-5,CASSPGTGLNQPQHF,TGTGCCAGCAGCCCCGGGACAGGTCTCAATCAGCCCCAGCATTTT
TRBD1,TRBV18,few,14,TRBJ1-2,CASSPGQGLYGYTF,TGTGCCAGCTCGCCCGGACAGGGTTTATATGGCTACACCTTC
TRBD1,TRBV15,NA,18,TRBJ1-4,CATSRESPGQGTNEKLFF,TGTGCCACCAGCAGAGAATCACCGGGACAGGGAACTAATGAAAAACTGTTTTTT
TRBD2,TRBV19,NA,20,TRBJ2-2,CASSPSPGLAGGRGTGELFF,TGTGCCAGCTCACCCTCCCCGGGACTAGCGGGGGGAAGGGGCACCGGGGAGCTGTTTTTT
TRBD2,TRBV18,NA,15,TRBJ2-1,CASSPGTSGRFEQFF,TGTGCCAGCTCACCGGGGACTAGCGGGAGGTTTGAGCAGTTCTTC
NA,TRBV4-3,NA,14,TRBJ2-7,CASSPRGSSYEQYF,TGCGCCAGCAGCCCCAGAGGATCCTCCTACGAGCAGTACTTC
NA,TRBV15,NA,15,TRBJ1-1,CATSGVGRGGTEAFF,TGTGCCACCAGCGGCGTTGGTCGGGGGGGAACTGAAGCTTTCTTT
TRBD1,TRBV11-2,NA,13,TRBJ1-5,CASSQTGLQPQHF,TGTGCCAGCAGCCAGACAGGGCTCCAGCCCCAGCATTTT
NA,TRBV30,NA,13,TRBJ1-1,CAWSQGVNTEAFF,TGTGCCTGGAGTCAGGGCGTGAACACTGAAGCTTTCTTT
NA,TRBV25-1,NA,14,TRBJ2-5,CASSEFGSQETQYF,TGTGCCAGCAGTGAATTTGGGAGCCAAGAGACCCAGTACTTC
TRBD1,TRBV6-5,NA,14,TRBJ2-5,CASSPGQGRETQYF,TGTGCCAGCAGCCCAGGACAGGGACGAGAGACCCAGTACTTC
TRBD1,TRBV6-4,NA,14,TRBJ2-5,CASSAVDRQETQYF,TGTGCCAGCAGTGCTGTGGACAGGCAAGAGACCCAGTACTTC
TRBD2,TRBV28,NA,14,TRBJ2-3,CASSSTSVLDTQYF,TGTGCCAGCAGCTCTACTAGCGTGTTAGATACGCAGTATTTT
NA,TRBV30,once,11,TRBJ2-5,CARGGSGTQYF,TGTGCCAGGGGGGGGAGCGGGACCCAGTACTTC
NA,TRBV9,NA,16,TRBJ1-1,CASSGGGADLHTEAFF,TGTGCCAGCAGCGGAGGGGGGGCAGACCTACACACTGAAGCTTTCTTT
TRBD2,TRBV5-5,NA,18,TRBJ2-7,CASSLAPPVGLAHYEQYF,TGTGCCAGCAGCTTGGCCCCCCCCGTTGGACTAGCCCACTACGAGCAGTACTTC
NA,TRBV5-6,NA,14,TRBJ1-3,CASSIRRTGNTIYF,TGTGCCAGCAGCATACGGCGGACTGGAAACACCATATATTTT
TRBD1,TRBV18,NA,14,TRBJ1-2,CASSPPGQGNGYTF,TGTGCCAGCTCACCTCCAGGACAGGGGAATGGCTACACCTTC
TRBD1,TRBV4-3,NA,16,TRBJ2-7,CASSQDRIGQGYEQYF,TGCGCCAGCAGCCAAGACCGGATCGGACAGGGGTACGAGCAGTACTTC
NA,TRBV5-6,NA,16,TRBJ1-4,CASSPSVLRGSEKLFF,TGTGCCAGCAGCCCTTCAGTACTCCGGGGAAGTGAAAAACTGTTTTTT
NA,TRBV4-3,NA,16,TRBJ1-1,CASSQAAGGSIAEAFF,TGCGCCAGCAGCCAAGCGGCCGGAGGGAGTATCGCTGAAGCTTTCTTT
TRBD1,TRBV9,once,18,TRBJ1-3,CASSVEWDRGFSGNTIYF,TGTGCCAGCAGCGTAGAATGGGACAGGGGATTCTCTGGAAACACCATATATTTT
NA,TRBV30,few,16,TRBJ2-1,CAWRELPGLGQGEQFF,TGTGCCTGGAGAGAACTGCCGGGACTCGGCCAGGGTGAGCAGTTCTTC
NA,TRBV18,NA,13,TRBJ1-1,CASSPRSATEAFF,TGTGCCAGCTCACCTAGGAGTGCCACTGAAGCTTTCTTT
TRBD1,TRBV18,NA,13,TRBJ2-1,CASSPRQGDEQFF,TGTGCCAGCTCACCTCGACAGGGTGATGAGCAGTTCTTC
TRBD1,TRBV7-9,NA,14,TRBJ1-5,CASSTGQGGQPQHF,TGTGCCAGCAGCACAGGACAGGGAGGACAGCCCCAGCATTTT
NA,TRBV7-2,NA,14,TRBJ2-7,CASSLQITPYEQYF,TGTGCCAGCAGCCTCCAGATTACCCCTTACGAGCAGTACTTC
TRBD2,TRBV19,NA,17,TRBJ2-7,CASSTHSGTSTRYEQYF,TGTGCCAGTAGTACGCATAGCGGGACCTCCACCCGCTACGAGCAGTACTTC
NA,TRBV18,NA,12,TRBJ1-1,CASSPPLGGAFF,TGTGCCAGCTCACCACCTCTAGGGGGAGCTTTCTTT
NA,TRBV27,NA,12,TRBJ2-1,CASTDTYNEQFF,TGTGCCAGTACAGATACCTACAATGAGCAGTTCTTC
NA,TRBV15,once,14,TRBJ1-1,CATSRVAGGTEAFF,TGTGCCACCAGCAGAGTAGCCGGCGGAACTGAAGCTTTCTTT
NA,TRBV7-9,NA,15,TRBJ2-5,CASSFAQGKGETQYF,TGTGCCAGCAGCTTCGCACAGGGAAAAGGGGAGACCCAGTACTTC
TRBD2,TRBV11-2,NA,15,TRBJ2-3,CASSSPGTSADTQYF,TGTGCCAGCAGCTCCCCCGGGACTAGCGCAGATACGCAGTATTTT
NA,TRBV19,NA,12,TRBJ2-7,CATRTDSYEQYF,TGTGCCACCAGAACAGATTCCTACGAGCAGTACTTC